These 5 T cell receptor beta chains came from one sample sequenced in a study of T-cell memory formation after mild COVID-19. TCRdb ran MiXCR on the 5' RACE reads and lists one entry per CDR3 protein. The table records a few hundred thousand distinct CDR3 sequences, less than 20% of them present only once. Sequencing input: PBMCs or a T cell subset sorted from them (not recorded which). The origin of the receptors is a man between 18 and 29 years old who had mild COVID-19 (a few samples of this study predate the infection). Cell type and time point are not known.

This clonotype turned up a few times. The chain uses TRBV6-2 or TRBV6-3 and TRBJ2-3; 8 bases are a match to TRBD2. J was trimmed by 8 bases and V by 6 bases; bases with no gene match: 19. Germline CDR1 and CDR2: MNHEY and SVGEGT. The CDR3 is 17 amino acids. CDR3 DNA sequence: TGTGCCAGCAGCCGGAGGAGGAGCGGGGGCCTATCGGGTACGCAGTATTTT. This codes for CASSRRRSGGLSGTQYF.

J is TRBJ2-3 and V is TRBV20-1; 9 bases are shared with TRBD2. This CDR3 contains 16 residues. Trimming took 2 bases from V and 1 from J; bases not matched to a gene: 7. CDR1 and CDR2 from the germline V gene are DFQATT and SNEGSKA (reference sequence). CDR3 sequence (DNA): TGCAGTGCTAGATCTTTCGAGCGGGGGGGCACAGATACGCAGTATTTT. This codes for CSARSFERGGTDTQYF.

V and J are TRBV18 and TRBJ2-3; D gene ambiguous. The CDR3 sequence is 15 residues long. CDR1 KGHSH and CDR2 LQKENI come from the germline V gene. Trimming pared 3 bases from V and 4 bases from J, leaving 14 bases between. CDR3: CASSPIGALSDTQYF. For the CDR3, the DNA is TGTGCCAGCTCACCGATCGGAGCCCTTTCAGATACGCAGTATTTT.

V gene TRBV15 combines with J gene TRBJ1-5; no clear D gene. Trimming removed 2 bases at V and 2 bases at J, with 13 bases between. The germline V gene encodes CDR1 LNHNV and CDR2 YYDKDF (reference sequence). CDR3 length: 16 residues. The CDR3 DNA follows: TGTGCCACCAGCAGACCCCCCGCGGGTGGCAATCAGCCCCAGCATTTT. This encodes CATSRPPAGGNQPQHF.

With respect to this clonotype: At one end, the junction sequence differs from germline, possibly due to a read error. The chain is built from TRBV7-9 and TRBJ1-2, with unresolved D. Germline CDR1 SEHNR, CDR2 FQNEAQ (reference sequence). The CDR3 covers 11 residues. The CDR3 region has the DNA TGTGCCAGCAGCGAATGGGAGCCGACGGCCTTC. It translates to CASSEWEPTAF.